This T cell receptor (beta chain) was recorded in a study of blood T cell repertoires in COVID-19. The wider study: Sites across the United States, Italy and Spain contributed samples from acute and convalescent COVID-19. T cells, B-cell-depleted T cells, or PBMCs supplied cDNA or gDNA.

Source study methods: Counts of nucleated cells, estimated from reference gene primer amplification, were obtained. The data were produced by immunoSEQ multiplex PCR, yet TCRdb's version contains in-frame clones alone and is incomplete. V, J and clone size are taken as reported in that table, and D and trimming were inferred from the DNA itself. The sample lists around 68,000 clones, around 85% occurring once. From germline, CDR1 is LNHNV and CDR2 YYDKDF (reference sequence). This CDR3 spans 15 amino acids. Trimming stripped 3 bases from V and 9 bases from J, with 18 bases between. In its sample, this clone was seen once.

This receptor was obtained from a woman aged 45 to 65 with acute or convalescent COVID-19. Sequenced sample: peripheral blood. The chain has TRBV15 and TRBJ1-5; the D gene is possibly TRBD1 (6 bases). The CDR3 bases are TGTGCCACCAGCAGGGGGACACCAGGACTAGGGCCCCAGCATTTT. Amino acids: CATSRGTPGLGPQHF. Complete variable domain (other parts from reference TRBV15 and TRBJ1-5): DAMVIQNPRYQVTQFGKPVTLSCSQTLNHNVMYWYQQKSSQAPKLLFHYYDKDFNNEADTPDNFQSRRPNTSFCFLDIRSPGLGDTAMYLCATSRGTPGLGPQHFGDGTRLSIL.